The clone carrying this TCR beta chain has a count of ten or more. The antigen is unknown. This sample is drawn from a study of CD8+CD57+ T cells in acquired aplastic anemia. Study background: Quantities of DNA derived from sorted CD4+ and CD8+ cells averaged around 3 ug.

Profiling of TCR beta VDJ combinations and CDR3 sequences used genomic DNA as template. TCRdb re-called the reads with MiXCR, one entry per CDR3 protein. This sample has 250,000 to 350,000 distinct CDR3 sequences; roughly three fifths occur once, and the top ten carry less than 9.5%. Study outcomes and limitations: It was found that 25 to 35 CD8+ CDR3 sequences were shared between patients and controls. CD8+ Simpson's diversity in patients was not significantly different from that in controls.

The receptor's source is a human donor with severe aplastic anemia or a healthy control (not recorded which). Material for sequencing was sorted CD4+, CD8+, or CD8+CD57+ T cells (not recorded which) from PBMCs.

The CDR3 here is CASSLGLAGITDTQYF. CDR3 nucleotides: TGCGCCAGCAGCCTAGGACTAGCGGGGATCACAGATACGCAGTATTTT. This chain joins TRBV5-1 and TRBJ2-3, with 12 nucleotides matching TRBD2. This CDR3 has 16 amino acids. Germline loops: CDR1 SGHRS, CDR2 YFSETQ. With 4 bases clipped from V and 2 bases from J, the junction kept 5 bases outside the gene matches.